A selection of T cell receptor beta chains follows, all from one sample in a study of cytomegalovirus exposure and HLA in healthy donors. The method was immunoSEQ multiplex PCR; TCRdb's version includes in-frame clones alone and lacks a portion of them. The sample consists of under 75,000 clones, around 97% of them appearing once. Sequenced: PBMCs. These receptors came from a woman aged 18-29 years in good health and CMV-seropositive. The CDR3 runs from the conserved cysteine through the conserved F or W. The D gene is left open where the match is weak. Some rows mark clone size as missing; the rest say once, few, many or name a class of expanded clone.

15 | TRBD2 | TRBJ2-5 | TRBV7-9 | NA | TGTGCCAGCAGCCGATTAGCGGGATTGAGGGAGACCCAGTACTTC | CASSRLAGLRETQYF
16 | NA | TRBJ2-3 | TRBV19 | once | TGTGCCAGTAGGACCCGAGGCGGAGCCCCCACAGATACGCAGTATTTT | CASRTRGGAPTDTQYF
13 | NA | TRBJ2-5 | TRBV7-2 | NA | TGTGCCAGCAGCTTTGGTACAGAAGAGACCCAGTACTTC | CASSFGTEETQYF
18 | NA | TRBJ2-2 | TRBV14 | NA | TGTGCCAGCAGCCAAGGGTCTATCAGGGGAAGGGTCGCCGGGGAGCTGTTTTTT | CASSQGSIRGRVAGELFF
15 | NA | TRBJ1-1 | TRBV4-2 | NA | TGTGCCAGCAGCCAAGATCTAGGGGGGAACACTGAAGCTTTCTTT | CASSQDLGGNTEAFF
14 | NA | TRBJ1-3 | TRBV4-1 | NA | TGCGCCAGCAGCCAAAACGGCGGTGGAAACACCATATATTTT | CASSQNGGGNTIYF
15 | NA | TRBJ1-4 | TRBV28 | NA | TGTGCCAGCAGTTTACGGCAGGGAGGTAATGAAAAACTGTTTTTT | CASSLRQGGNEKLFF
15 | TRBD1 | TRBJ2-2 | TRBV19 | NA | TGTGCCAGTAGTATAGAGGACAGGCGCACCGGGGAGCTGTTTTTT | CASSIEDRRTGELFF
13 | NA | TRBJ2-7 | TRBV18 | NA | TGTGCCAGCTCAGGGGGGAGTTTCTACGAGCAGTACTTC | CASSGGSFYEQYF
16 | NA | TRBJ1-4 | TRBV30 | NA | TGTGCCTGGAGTTGGGGAGGGACTCCGGCTAATGAAAAACTGTTTTTT | CAWSWGGTPANEKLFF
20 | TRBD2 | TRBJ2-1 | TRBV28 | few | TGTGCCAGCAGTCTAAATTCCGGGACTAGCGGGCTTAGCTCCTACAATGAGCAGTTCTTC | CASSLNSGTSGLSSYNEQFF
13 | NA | TRBJ1-5 | TRBV30 | NA | TGTGCCTGGAGTGTACGAGGAAATCAGCCCCAGCATTTT | CAWSVRGNQPQHF
13 | NA | TRBJ2-1 | TRBV29-1 | NA | TGCAGCGTTGGATGGGCCGTCTACAATGAGCAGTTCTTC | CSVGWAVYNEQFF
12 | NA | TRBJ2-7 | TRBV9 | NA | TGTGCCAGCAGCACAGGCGCGGAAAGGCAGTACTTC | CASSTGAERQYF
12 | NA | TRBJ2-7 | TRBV9 | NA | TGTGCCAGCAGTACAGGGTCCTACGAGCAGTACTTC | CASSTGSYEQYF
16 | TRBD2 | TRBJ2-1 | TRBV14 | NA | TGTGCCAGCAGCCAAATACTAGCGGGAGGGCCCTATGAGCAGTTCTTC | CASSQILAGGPYEQFF
15 | NA | TRBJ1-1 | TRBV6-5 | NA | TGTGCCAGCTCCCGCGGGGGACACCCGAACACTGAAGCTTTCTTT | CASSRGGHPNTEAFF
11 | TRBD1 | TRBJ1-2 | TRBV10-3 | NA | TGTGCCATCATGACAGGGGGCGGCTACACCTTC | CAIMTGGGYTF
16 | TRBD2 | TRBJ2-3 | TRBV27 | NA | TGTGCCAGCTACGGACTAGCGGGAACCATCACAGATACGCAGTATTTT | CASYGLAGTITDTQYF
14 | NA | TRBJ1-5 | TRBV28 | NA | TGTGCCAGCAGTTTCACTGCTAGCAATCAGCCCCAGCATTTT | CASSFTASNQPQHF
13 | TRBD2 | TRBJ2-1 | TRBV11-3 | NA | TGTGCCAGCAGCTTGATAGGGGAGGGTGAGCAGTTCTTC | CASSLIGEGEQFF
14 | TRBD1 | TRBJ2-2 | TRBV6-6 | NA | TGTGCCAGCGCAGGGGGCTCGTTCACCGGGGAGCTGTTTTTT | CASAGGSFTGELFF
12 | NA | TRBJ2-7 | TRBV27 | NA | TGTGCCAGCAGAAAGGGGCGGTACGAGCAGTACTTC | CASRKGRYEQYF
17 | TRBD2 | TRBJ2-1 | TRBV7-3 | NA | TGTGCCAGCAGCTCATCCCCACGACTAGCGGGAGGCAATGAGCAGTTCTTC | CASSSSPRLAGGNEQFF
18 | TRBD1 | TRBJ2-3 | TRBV28 | NA | TGTGCCAGCAGTTTGTACCCGGACAGGTCGGGCGGTGCGGATACGCAGTATTTT | CASSLYPDRSGGADTQYF
16 | NA | TRBJ2-1 | TRBV9 | NA | TGTGCCAGCAGCGCGACTACTAGTTTAGGAGGTGATGAGCAGTTCTTC | CASSATTSLGGDEQFF
15 | NA | TRBJ2-3 | TRBV7-6 | NA | TGTGCCAGCAGCTTAAGCTCGCGTTCTCCAGATACGCAGTATTTT | CASSLSSRSPDTQYF
14 | NA | TRBJ2-5 | TRBV19 | NA | TGTGCCAGTAGTATCCAGGGGCTAGAAGAGACCCAGTACTTC | CASSIQGLEETQYF